What follows is one TCR beta chain and its context. Its antigen is still unknown. This specimen comes from a study of cytomegalovirus exposure and HLA in healthy donors. The wider study: A prior analysis found some 110 million unique TCR beta sequences from some 190 million T cells. Some 85 million unique TCRs, all from HLA-typed donors, were included in an early release of the data.

The CDR3 consists of 15 residues. V was cut by 6 bases and J by 2 bases, with 16 bases left in between. Germline V gives CDR1 MDHEN, CDR2 SYDVKM. Study-wide results and limits: V segments that were indistinguishable, TRBV6-2 and TRBV6-3 among them, were omitted from analysis. A later analysis showed HLA-associated TCR beta chains outstripping equally common others in clonal expansion.

PCR primers comprised 60 Vbeta and 13 Jbeta primers. Sequencing was performed with immunoSEQ multiplex PCR; in TCRdb, only in-frame clones are kept and a portion is missing. Among 130,000 to 150,000 clones listed, approximately 79% were seen once. This receptor was taken from a woman aged 30 to 39 in good health and CMV-seronegative. The rearrangement links TRBV28 to TRBJ1-1, with D possibly being TRBD1 (5 bases). The material sequenced was PBMCs. The CDR3: CASSWGGTFNTEAFF. The DNA of the CDR3 is TGTGCCAGCAGCTGGGGGGGGACCTTTAACACTGAAGCTTTCTTT.